This T cell receptor (beta chain) was captured in a study of human thymus T cells. As regards this clone: Its specificity is unknown.

CDR1 SGHAT and CDR2 FQNNGV come from the germline V gene. The CDR3 covers 18 residues. Trimming cost V 4 bases and J 0 bases; bases outside gene matches: 4. Thymus was obtained from resections taken during corrective heart surgery. Healthy Finnish infants having corrective surgery for congenital heart defects served as donors. The study's findings and limits: Related studies found that unrelated individuals share highly overlapping thymic repertoires. V and J genes seemed to be used with bias in thymic and blood repertoires.

Generated by immunoSEQ multiplex PCR, the TCRdb table keeps only in-frame clones and is missing some. The sample lists about 130,000 clones; around 94% were seen once. This sequence originates from a boy in the first two years of life with a congenital heart defect but otherwise immunologically healthy. V is TRBV11-2 and J is TRBJ2-1; 15 bases line up with TRBD2. The specimen sequenced was thymus tissue. CDR3 amino acids: CASSSGTSGGSSYNEQFF. The CDR3 DNA reads TGTGCCAGCAGCTCCGGGACTAGCGGGGGGAGCTCCTACAATGAGCAGTTCTTC. Filled out from reference TRBV11-2 and TRBJ2-1, the complete variable domain reads EAGVAQSPRYKIIEKRQSVAFWCNPISGHATLYWYQQILGQGPKLLIQFQNNGVVDDSQLPKDRFSAERLKGVDSTLKIQPAKLEDSAVYLCASSSGTSGGSSYNEQFFGPGTRLTVL.